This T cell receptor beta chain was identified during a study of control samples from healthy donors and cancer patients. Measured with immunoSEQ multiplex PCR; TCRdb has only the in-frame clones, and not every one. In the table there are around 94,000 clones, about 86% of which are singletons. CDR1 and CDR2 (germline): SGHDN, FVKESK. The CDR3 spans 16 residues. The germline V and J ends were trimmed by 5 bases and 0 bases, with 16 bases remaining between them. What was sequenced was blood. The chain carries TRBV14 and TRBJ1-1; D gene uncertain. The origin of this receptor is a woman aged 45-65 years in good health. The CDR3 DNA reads TGTGCCAGCAGCTTACGGGGAGGGCCGGTGAACACTGAAGCTTTCTTT. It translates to CASSLRGGPVNTEAFF.